Sequencing of this T cell receptor (beta chain) was carried out in a study of blood T cell repertoires in COVID-19. Across the whole study: Samples representing acute and convalescent COVID-19 were sourced from the United States, Italy and Spain.

Libraries were prepared by immunoSEQ multiplex PCR; TCRdb keeps only in-frame clonotypes and omits some of them. The sample lists about 80,000 clones; 88% were seen once. V was shortened by 5 bases and J by 2 bases, with 10 bases between the two germline ends. The germline V gene encodes CDR1 SGHVS and CDR2 FNYEAQ. The CDR3 runs 13 residues. This sequence joins TRBV7-6 and TRBJ2-7, with D perhaps matching TRBD1 (6 bases). This TCR was sampled from a woman of 80 years or more with acute or convalescent COVID-19. The sample consisted of peripheral blood. Written as DNA, the CDR3 is TGTGCCAGCAGCGCAGGGGCGGCCTACGAGCAGTACTTC. This encodes CASSAGAAYEQYF.